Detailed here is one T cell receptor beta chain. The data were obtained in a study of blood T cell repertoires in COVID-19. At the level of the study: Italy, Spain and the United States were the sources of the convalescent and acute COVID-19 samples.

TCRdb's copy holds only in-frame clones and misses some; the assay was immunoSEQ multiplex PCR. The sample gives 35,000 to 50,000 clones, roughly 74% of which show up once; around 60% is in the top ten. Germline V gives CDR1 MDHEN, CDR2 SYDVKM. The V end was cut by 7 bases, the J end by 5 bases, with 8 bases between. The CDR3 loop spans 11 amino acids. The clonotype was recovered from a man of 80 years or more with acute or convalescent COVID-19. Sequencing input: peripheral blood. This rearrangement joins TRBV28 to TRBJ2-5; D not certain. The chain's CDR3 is CASMLRETQYF. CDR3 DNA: TGTGCCAGCATGCTACGGGAGACCCAGTACTTC.